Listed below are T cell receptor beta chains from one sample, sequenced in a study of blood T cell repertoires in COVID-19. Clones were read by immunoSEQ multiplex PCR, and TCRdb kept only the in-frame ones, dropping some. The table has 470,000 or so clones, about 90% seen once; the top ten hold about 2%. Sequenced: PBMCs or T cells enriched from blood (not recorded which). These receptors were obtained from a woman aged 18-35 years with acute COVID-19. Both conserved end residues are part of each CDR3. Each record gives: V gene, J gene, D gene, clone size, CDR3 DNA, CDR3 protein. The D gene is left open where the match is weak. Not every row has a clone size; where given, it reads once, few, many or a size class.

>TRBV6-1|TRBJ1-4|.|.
TGTGCCAGCAGTGAACCGTACGTCGACAGTTCGGAAAAACTGTTTTTT
CASSEPYVDSSEKLFF
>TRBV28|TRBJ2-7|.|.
TGTGCCAGCAGTTTATCCCACAGCGAGCAGTACTTC
CASSLSHSEQYF
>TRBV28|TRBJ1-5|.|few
TGTGCCAGCAGCTTGACTGGTCAGCCCCAGCATTTT
CASSLTGQPQHF
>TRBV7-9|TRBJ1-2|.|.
TGTGCCAGCAGCTTAGACGGGGGGCGTTTAGATGGCTACACCTTC
CASSLDGGRLDGYTF
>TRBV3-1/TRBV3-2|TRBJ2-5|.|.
TGTGCCAGCAGCCAGGTTAGAGAGACCCAGTACTTC
CASSQVRETQYF
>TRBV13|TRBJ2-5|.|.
TGTGCCAGCAGCTTATTGAGAAACCCTAGCCAAGAGACCCAGTACTTC
CASSLLRNPSQETQYF
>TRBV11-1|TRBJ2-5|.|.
TGTGCCAGCAGCTTAGGAGCAGGAATCTCTCAAGAGACCCAGTACTTC
CASSLGAGISQETQYF
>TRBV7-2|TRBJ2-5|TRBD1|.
TGTGCCAGCAGCGTACGGACAGGGGGTACAGAGACCCAGTACTTC
CASSVRTGGTETQYF
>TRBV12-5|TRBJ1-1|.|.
TGTGCTAGTGGTTCAACAGGGAACACTGAAGCTTTCTTT
CASGSTGNTEAFF
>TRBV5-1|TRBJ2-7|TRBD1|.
TGCGCCAGCAGCCAGACAGGGACACGTCTCGTCGAGCAGTACTTC
CASSQTGTRLVEQYF
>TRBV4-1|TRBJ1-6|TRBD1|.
TGCGCCAGCAGCTCTACCAGGGGGAATTCACCCCTCCACTTT
CASSSTRGNSPLHF
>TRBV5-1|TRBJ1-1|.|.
TGCGCCAGCAGCCCGGCGGGTGGGAACACTGAAGCTTTCTTT
CASSPAGGNTEAFF
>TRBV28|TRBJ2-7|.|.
TGTGCCAGCAGTTTTGGGCATGGCTACGAGCAGTACTTC
CASSFGHGYEQYF
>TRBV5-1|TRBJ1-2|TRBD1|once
TGCGCCAGCAGGCGGGGGACAGGGCTAAATAACTATGGCTACACCTTC
CASRRGTGLNNYGYTF
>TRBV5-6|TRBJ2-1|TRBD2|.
TGTGCCAGCAGCTTCCTGGGACTAGCGGGGTACAATGAGCAGTTCTTC
CASSFLGLAGYNEQFF
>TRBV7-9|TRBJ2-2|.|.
TGTGCCAGCAGCTTCCCAGCAGGAACGGACTTGAACACCGGGGAGCTGTTTTTT
CASSFPAGTDLNTGELFF
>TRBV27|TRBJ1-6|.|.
TGTGCCAGCACCCACACCGACTCCTATAATTCACCCCTCCACTTT
CASTHTDSYNSPLHF
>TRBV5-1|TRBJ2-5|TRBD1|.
TGCGCCAGCAGCTCACAGGGGGCCCAAGAGACCCAGTACTTC
CASSSQGAQETQYF
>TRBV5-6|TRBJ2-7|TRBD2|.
TGTGCCAGCAGCTTGTTCCCCGGGGGGTGGTCCTACGAGCAGTACTTC
CASSLFPGGWSYEQYF
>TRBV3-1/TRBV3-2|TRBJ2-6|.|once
TGTGCCAGCAGCCGATACAGCTCTGGGGCCAACGTCCTGACTTTC
CASSRYSSGANVLTF
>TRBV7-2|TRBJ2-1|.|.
TGTGCCAGCAGCCTCAGCGGCAGCTCCTACAATGAGCAGTTCTTC
CASSLSGSSYNEQFF
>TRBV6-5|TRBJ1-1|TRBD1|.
TGTGCCAGCAGTTACTCCGCTTCCACAGGGGACACTGAAGCTTTCTTT
CASSYSASTGDTEAFF
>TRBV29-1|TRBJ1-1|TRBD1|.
TGCAGCGTCATCGACAGGGGAGTAGGGGCTTTCTTT
CSVIDRGVGAFF
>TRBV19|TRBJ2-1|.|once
TGTGCCAGTAGTATAGGTCGAATCACGGGGTCCAATGAGCAGTTCTTC
CASSIGRITGSNEQFF
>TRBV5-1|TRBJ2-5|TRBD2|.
TGCGCCAGCAGCCCCGGACTAGCGGGAGTAGGGGCCCAGTACTTC
CASSPGLAGVGAQYF
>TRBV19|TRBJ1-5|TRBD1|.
TGTGCCAGTAGTCCAGAGACAGGGTTGACTCAGCCCCAGCATTTT
CASSPETGLTQPQHF
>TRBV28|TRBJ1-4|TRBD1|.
TGTGCCAGCAGTTTTAATGGAGGGGGCTTGTTCGGTGAAAAACTGTTTTTT
CASSFNGGGLFGEKLFF
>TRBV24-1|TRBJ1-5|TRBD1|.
TGTGCCACCAGTGATTCCCAGGGGGTCGGCAATCAGCCCCAGCATTTT
CATSDSQGVGNQPQHF
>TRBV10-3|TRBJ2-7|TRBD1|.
TGTGCCATCAGTGGGACAGGGGTGGCCTACGAGCAGTACTTC
CAISGTGVAYEQYF
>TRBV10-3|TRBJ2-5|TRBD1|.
TGTGCCATCAGTGAGTTTGAGGGGGCCCAAGAGACCCAGTACTTC
CAISEFEGAQETQYF
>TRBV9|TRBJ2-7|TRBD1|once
TGTGCCAGCAGCGTAGGGACAGGGAGCCCCTACGAGCAGTACTTC
CASSVGTGSPYEQYF
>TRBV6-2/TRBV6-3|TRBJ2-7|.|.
TGTGCCAGCAGTTACGCCCCGGGGGTAAACACCTACGAGCAGTACTTC
CASSYAPGVNTYEQYF
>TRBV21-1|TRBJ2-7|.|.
TGTGCCAGCAGCCCGTACCAGGGAGGACAGGGACTCGAGCAGTACTTC
CASSPYQGGQGLEQYF
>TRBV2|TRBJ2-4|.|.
TGTGCCAGCAGTCAGAATCTAGCCAAAAACATTCAGTACTTC
CASSQNLAKNIQYF
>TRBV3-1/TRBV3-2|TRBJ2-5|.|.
TGTGCCAGCAGCCTAATCAGGGGTACGGAGACCCAGTACTTC
CASSLIRGTETQYF
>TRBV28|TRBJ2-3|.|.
TGTGCCAGCAGTTCTGGGCAGGGAAAAGATACGCAGTATTTT
CASSSGQGKDTQYF
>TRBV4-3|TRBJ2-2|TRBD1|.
TGCGCCAGCAGCCGTAGAATACCCGGGACAGAAGGTGGCGGGGAGCTGTTTTTT
CASSRRIPGTEGGGELFF
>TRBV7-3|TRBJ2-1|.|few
TGTGCCAGCAGCTTAAGGGGGGACTACAATGAGCAGTTCTTC
CASSLRGDYNEQFF